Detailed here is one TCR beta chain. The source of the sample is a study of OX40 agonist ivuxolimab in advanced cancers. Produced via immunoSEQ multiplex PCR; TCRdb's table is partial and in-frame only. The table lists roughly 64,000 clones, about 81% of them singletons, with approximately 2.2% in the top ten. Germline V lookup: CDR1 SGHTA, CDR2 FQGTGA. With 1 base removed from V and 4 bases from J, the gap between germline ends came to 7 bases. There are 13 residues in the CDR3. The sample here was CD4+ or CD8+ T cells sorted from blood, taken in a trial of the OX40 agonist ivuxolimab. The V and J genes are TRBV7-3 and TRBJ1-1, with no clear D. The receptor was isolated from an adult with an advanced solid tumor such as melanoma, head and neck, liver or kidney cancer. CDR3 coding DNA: TGTGCCAGCAGCTTAATTTCCGGCACTGAAGCTTTCTTT. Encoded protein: CASSLISGTEAFF.